A selection of T cell receptor beta chains follows, all from one sample in a study of blood T cell repertoires in COVID-19. This table comes from immunoSEQ multiplex PCR, and its TCRdb copy is limited to in-frame clones, with some not included. Here the sample spans about 140,000 clones, around 83% being singletons. Sequencing input: peripheral blood. Receptors originate from a young man with COVID-19, enrolled during active disease. The CDR3 runs from the conserved cysteine through the conserved F or W. The D gene is left open where the match is weak. Expanded clones are given a class, and other clones once, few, many or no size at all.

clone size	V gene	D gene	J gene	CDR3 DNA	CDR3 protein
-	TRBV19	TRBD1	TRBJ1-6	TGTGCCAGTTCACCGGGACAGGGATTGGGCTCCTATAATTCACCCCTCCACTTT	CASSPGQGLGSYNSPLHF
once	TRBV4-2	TRBD2	TRBJ2-1	TGTGCCAGCAGCCCTCAAACTAGCGGTTACAATGAGCAGTTCTTC	CASSPQTSGYNEQFF
-	TRBV7-8	-	TRBJ1-6	TGTGCCAGCAGCTTAATCGCCGGGGAGAGGCCCCTCCACTTT	CASSLIAGERPLHF
-	TRBV3-1/TRBV3-2	-	TRBJ2-2	TGTGCCAGCAGCCAAGATGTGGACTTCTACACCGGGGAGCTGTTTTTT	CASSQDVDFYTGELFF
-	TRBV24-1	-	TRBJ1-2	TGTGCCACCAGTGATCCGGGGAATGGTAACTATGGCTACACCTTC	CATSDPGNGNYGYTF
-	TRBV30	-	TRBJ1-1	TGTGCCTGGAGTCCCGGGTCGAACACTGAAGCTTTCTTT	CAWSPGSNTEAFF
-	TRBV6-5	TRBD2	TRBJ2-3	TGTGCCAGCAGTTACTCGGGACTAGCGACAGATACGCAGTATTTT	CASSYSGLATDTQYF
few	TRBV15	-	TRBJ1-1	TGTGCCACCAGCGGAACACAGGGTGCCAGCACTGAAGCTTTCTTT	CATSGTQGASTEAFF
-	TRBV6-5	-	TRBJ1-1	TGTGCCAGCACCAACGGGGGGAGCGCTGAAGCTTTCTTT	CASTNGGSAEAFF
-	TRBV6-5	-	TRBJ1-2	TGTGCCAGCAGGATTTCACCGGTGTTAGGCTACACCTTC	CASRISPVLGYTF
-	TRBV5-1	TRBD1	TRBJ2-1	TGCGCCAGCAGCTTGGCAGGGGGAGAAAATGAGCAGTTCTTC	CASSLAGGENEQFF
-	TRBV19	-	TRBJ1-3	TGTGCCAGTAGCCCGACAGATACCTCTGGAAACACCATATATTTT	CASSPTDTSGNTIYF
-	TRBV27	-	TRBJ2-1	TGTGCCAGCAGTTTTAATTTAGATTTGTACAATGAGCAGTTCTTC	CASSFNLDLYNEQFF
-	TRBV6-6	-	TRBJ2-3	TGTGCCAGCAGTTACTCGAACTTACCTAGCACAGATACGCAGTATTTT	CASSYSNLPSTDTQYF
-	TRBV24-1	-	TRBJ2-7	TGTGCCACCAGTGACCCAACTGAATCCTACGAGCAGTACTTC	CATSDPTESYEQYF
few	TRBV12-3/TRBV12-4	-	TRBJ1-4	TGTGCCAGCAGTGGCGGGATGGTTGAAAAACTGTTTTTT	CASSGGMVEKLFF
-	TRBV28	-	TRBJ1-5	TGTGCCAGCAGTTTTCTAAGCAATCAGCCCCAGCATTTT	CASSFLSNQPQHF
once	TRBV10-2	-	TRBJ2-7	TGCGCCAGCACCGAGGGGGAGGGCCGAAAGGGGTACTTC	CASTEGEGRKGYF
-	TRBV5-4	-	TRBJ1-1	TGTGCCAGCAGCCCCCGGGAGCAAGTGGTAGCTTTCTTT	CASSPREQVVAFF
-	TRBV5-4	TRBD1	TRBJ1-2	TGTGCCAGCAGCTTGGGCCAGGGGGAATCTGGCTACACCTTC	CASSLGQGESGYTF
-	TRBV5-1	-	TRBJ1-5	TGCGCCAGCCCTATCCTCAATCAGCCCCAGCATTTT	CASPILNQPQHF
-	TRBV7-9	-	TRBJ2-5	TGTGCCAGCAGCTTCCTAGTCGTGGGTTCGCGGGAGACCCAGTACTTC	CASSFLVVGSRETQYF
-	TRBV14	-	TRBJ2-1	TGTGCCAGCAGCCAAGATCGGTGGAATGAGCAGTTCTTC	CASSQDRWNEQFF
-	TRBV7-2	-	TRBJ2-7	TGTGCCAGCAGCTTTCGGCAGGTGAGCTCCTACGAGCAGTACTTC	CASSFRQVSSYEQYF
few	TRBV10-3	TRBD1	TRBJ2-1	TGTGCCATCCGCGGGACAGGGGCTACAGGTGAGCAGTTCTTC	CAIRGTGATGEQFF
-	TRBV5-8	-	TRBJ1-5	TGTGCCAGCAGCTTGGCGGAGCCCCAGCATTTT	CASSLAEPQHF
-	TRBV28	-	TRBJ1-5	TGTGCCAGCGAGCGGGTGAGCCAGCCCCAGCATTTT	CASERVSQPQHF
-	TRBV4-2	-	TRBJ2-5	TGTGCCAGCAGCCCCCGGGAAGCCGGCGGACGGGAGACCCAGTACTTC	CASSPREAGGRETQYF
-	TRBV7-2	TRBD1	TRBJ2-2	TGTGCCAGCAGCTTTCCCCGGACAGGGCAAAACACCGGGGAGCTGTTTTTT	CASSFPRTGQNTGELFF
-	TRBV10-3	-	TRBJ2-7	TGTGCCATCAGTAGGGGGCCGGGGGACTTGGACGAGCAGTACTTC	CAISRGPGDLDEQYF
-	TRBV25-1	TRBD1	TRBJ2-1	TGTGCCAGCACCAGGGACAGTCGCTCCTACAATGAGCAGTTCTTC	CASTRDSRSYNEQFF
-	TRBV7-2	TRBD1	TRBJ2-1	TGTGCCAGCAGCTTAGGAGGGACAGGGGGTAAGCATGAGCAGTTCTTC	CASSLGGTGGKHEQFF
once	TRBV15	-	TRBJ2-1	TGTGCCACCCAGGCCGGGGGAGTGTATGAGCAGTTCTTC	CATQAGGVYEQFF
once	TRBV21-1	-	TRBJ2-7	TGTGCCAGCAGCAAAGTCGGGGGACAGGGCTACGAGCAGTACTTC	CASSKVGGQGYEQYF
-	TRBV6-6	TRBD1	TRBJ2-1	TGTGCCAGCACCGACAGGGTGGTTTACAATGAGCAGTTCTTC	CASTDRVVYNEQFF
-	TRBV6-4	TRBD2	TRBJ2-2	TGTGCCAGCAGTGACTCAGCGGGAGGCACCGGGGAGCTGTTTTTT	CASSDSAGGTGELFF
once	TRBV21-1	-	TRBJ1-6	TGTGCCGTTCCAAGGGGGTATTCACCCCTCCACTTT	CAVPRGYSPLHF
-	TRBV27	TRBD1	TRBJ2-3	TGTGCCAGCAGTTTCAGGGGGTCAGATACGCAGTATTTT	CASSFRGSDTQYF
-	TRBV19	TRBD1	TRBJ2-1	TGTGCCAGTAGTACCCCCGCAGACAGGGTGTACAATGAGCAGTTCTTC	CASSTPADRVYNEQFF
-	TRBV12-2	-	TRBJ2-2	TGTGCAAGTCGCCAGAGGGAGGTCGAGGGAGCCTTATCCGGGGAGCTGTTTTTT	CASRQREVEGALSGELFF